This record concerns one T cell receptor beta chain sequence. This specimen belongs to a study of T-cell memory formation after mild COVID-19. The V gene end was trimmed by 4 bases and the J gene end by 0 bases; junction bases not matched to a gene: 6. The germline CDR1 and CDR2 sequences are LGHNA and YSLEER. This CDR3 spans 16 amino acids. MiXCR was run by TCRdb on the 5' RACE reads, yielding one entry per CDR3 protein. The data contain a few hundred thousand distinct CDR3 sequences, just under 20% of them singletons. The source material was PBMCs or a T cell subset sorted from them (not recorded which). The TCR originated in a man aged 18 to 35 who had mild COVID-19 (a few samples of this study predate the infection). Cell type and time point are not known. V is TRBV4-3 and J is TRBJ2-3; TRBD2 matches at 8 bases. The DNA for the CDR3 is TGCGCCAGCAGCCGAGCGGGGGCCCCTAGCACAGATACGCAGTATTTT. Amino acid sequence: CASSRAGAPSTDTQYF.